This T cell receptor (beta chain) appears in the sequencing data of a study of CD8 T cells in ankylosing spondylitis. Study-wide results and limits: Among TCR beta sequences, a motif of several highly homologous variants appeared characteristic of ankylosing spondylitis blood. There were earlier reports of some motif variants in reactive arthritis synovial fluid and blood. As for the disease-linked clones, they showed a CD8+ phenotype and occurred at relatively low frequencies in peripheral blood.

Libraries for TCR beta were made by quantitative 5'-RACE with molecular barcodes. TCRdb analysed the 5' RACE reads with MiXCR anew, one entry per CDR3 protein. The sample carries about 230,000 distinct CDR3 sequences, roughly 8% recorded once. Ten or more counts support this clonotype. Its target is not known. Sample: blood, either unsorted or a sorted T cell fraction (not recorded which). The TCR comes from a female donor with ankylosing spondylitis or in good health (not recorded which).

CDR3: CASSLGPNPYEQYF. The DNA for the CDR3 is TGCGCCAGCAGCCTGGGGCCTAACCCCTACGAGCAGTACTTC. The chain uses TRBV5-1 and TRBJ2-7, with D possibly matching TRBD1 (5 bases). V shed 4 bases and J shed 2 bases, with 13 bases lying between them. Germline V gives CDR1 SGHRS, CDR2 YFSETQ. The CDR3 loop spans 14 amino acids.